This entry is about one TCR beta chain. What it binds is not known. Per the germline V gene, CDR1 is SGHTA and CDR2 is FQGNSA. The junction had 2 bases not matched to a gene; V was cut back by 2 bases and J by 8 bases. The CDR3 has 15 residues. The sample comes from a study of shared clonotypes between healthy human individuals. Whole-study results and caveats: Some clonotypes were shared by all four sorted-subset donors, while others were not shared. The non-shared ones had lower generation probabilities than the shared ones.

Assay: immunoSEQ multiplex PCR; the TCRdb copy retains only in-frame clones and omits some. The table shows under 850,000 clones, with almost 95% occurring only once. Only CD45RO-negative cells positively selected for CCR7 counted as naive CD8 cells, so terminally differentiated effector memory CD45RA+ cells were excluded. The chain combines TRBV7-2 with TRBJ2-1; 14 bases match TRBD2. The receptor comes from a man under 40 in good health. Specimen: naive CD8+ T cells sorted from blood. CDR3 amino acids: CASSLRLAGGDEQFF. Written as DNA, the CDR3 is TGTGCCAGCAGCTTAAGACTAGCGGGAGGGGATGAGCAGTTCTTC.